A selection of T cell receptor beta chains follows, all from one sample in a study of blood T cells in healthy people across ages. TCRdb called the 5' RACE reads again in MiXCR, with one record for every CDR3 protein. In the table there are over 1,300,000 distinct CDR3 sequences, around 55% of which are singletons. Sequenced sample: blood. The receptors shown here come from a man aged 18 to 30 in good health. CDR3s include the opening cysteine and the closing phenylalanine or tryptophan. Each record gives: V gene, D gene, J gene, clone size, CDR3 protein, CDR3 DNA. A D gene is named only where the DNA matches it firmly. Some rows have no size entry. The others give once, few or many, or a class for an expanded clone.

TRBV6-5	NA	TRBJ1-2	once	CASSPGTRGGGYTF	TGTGCCAGCAGTCCCGGGACTCGTGGGGGAGGCTACACCTTC
TRBV29-1	TRBD1	TRBJ1-5	few	CSVRDSDSNQPQHF	TGCAGCGTCCGGGACAGTGATAGCAATCAGCCCCAGCATTTT
TRBV7-7	NA	TRBJ2-5	NA	CATEDGWYQETQYF	TGTGCTACAGAGGACGGATGGTACCAAGAGACCCAGTACTTC
TRBV6-5	NA	TRBJ2-7	NA	CASSYSIIAGASYEQYF	TGTGCCAGCAGTTACTCGATAATAGCAGGGGCGTCCTACGAGCAGTACTTC
TRBV10-3	NA	TRBJ1-5	few	CAISEYSRGGQPQHF	TGTGCCATCAGTGAGTACTCACGAGGAGGTCAGCCCCAGCATTTT
TRBV9	NA	TRBJ2-1	once	CASSVEANSYNEQFF	TGTGCCAGCAGCGTAGAGGCTAACTCCTACAATGAGCAGTTCTTC
TRBV27	NA	TRBJ2-5	NA	CASSLGQPGLGTQYF	TGTGCCAGCAGTTTGGGTCAGCCGGGATTGGGGACCCAGTACTTC
TRBV27	TRBD2	TRBJ2-5	NA	CASKRLAGDDETQYF	TGTGCCAGCAAGAGACTAGCGGGAGATGACGAGACCCAGTACTTC
TRBV7-2	TRBD2	TRBJ2-3	few	CASSLPRGSGGNADTQYF	TGTGCCAGCAGCTTACCCCGGGGGTCGGGGGGAAACGCAGATACGCAGTATTTT
TRBV27	NA	TRBJ2-7	NA	CASSSLLTRGSYEQYF	TGTGCCAGCAGTTCACTCCTGACCCGTGGATCCTACGAGCAGTACTTC
TRBV28	NA	TRBJ2-3	few	CASSTGPTIGTDTQYF	TGTGCCAGCAGTACCGGACCGACTATAGGCACAGATACGCAGTATTTT
TRBV24-1	NA	TRBJ1-5	NA	CATSDWGQPQHF	TGTGCCACCAGTGATTGGGGTCAGCCCCAGCATTTT
TRBV4-1	NA	TRBJ2-7	NA	CASSQVLDRSYEQYF	TGCGCCAGCAGCCAAGTCTTGGACAGAAGTTACGAGCAGTACTTC
TRBV20-1	NA	TRBJ2-3	NA	CSAPGPLGTDTQYF	TGCAGTGCTCCCGGGCCACTAGGCACAGATACGCAGTATTTT
TRBV20-1	NA	TRBJ1-6	NA	CSARVTDDSPLHF	TGCAGTGCTAGAGTAACAGACGATTCACCCCTCCACTTT
TRBV2	NA	TRBJ2-7	NA	CVSIREVGYEQYF	TGTGTCAGCATTCGGGAAGTTGGCTACGAGCAGTACTTC
TRBV29-1	NA	TRBJ1-2	once	CSVEIAVGQPRPYGYTF	TGCAGCGTTGAAATCGCAGTGGGCCAGCCCAGGCCCTATGGCTACACCTTC
TRBV9	NA	TRBJ1-6	NA	CASSADTDNSPLHF	TGTGCCAGCAGCGCGGACACCGATAATTCACCCCTCCACTTT
TRBV9	TRBD1	TRBJ2-4	NA	CASSDTGVEQYF	TGTGCCAGCAGCGACACAGGGGTAGAGCAGTACTTC
TRBV18	TRBD1	TRBJ1-2	NA	CASSPQPTGTGEKYGYTF	TGTGCCAGCTCACCGCAGCCTACCGGGACAGGGGAGAAGTATGGCTACACCTTC
TRBV27	NA	TRBJ2-3	NA	CASSRAALLTDTQYF	TGTGCCAGCAGCCGCGCGGCATTACTCACAGATACGCAGTATTTT
TRBV7-2	TRBD1	TRBJ1-2	NA	CASSLAGWTGGADYGYTF	TGTGCCAGCAGCTTAGCCGGCTGGACAGGGGGCGCGGACTATGGCTACACCTTC
TRBV27	NA	TRBJ2-7	few	CASSPASPRGEQYF	TGTGCCAGCAGTCCTGCTTCACCGAGGGGGGAGCAGTACTTC
TRBV6-2/TRBV6-3	NA	TRBJ2-7	NA	CASNSGTLSYEQYF	TGTGCCAGCAATTCCGGGACACTTTCCTACGAGCAGTACTTC
TRBV28	NA	TRBJ2-4	NA	CASTPGDLSQGTLAKNIQYF	TGTGCCAGCACCCCAGGGGATCTCTCTCAGGGAACACTAGCCAAAAACATTCAGTACTTC
TRBV4-3	NA	TRBJ1-4	NA	CASSQGMLIPTNEKLFF	TGCGCCAGCAGCCAAGGCATGCTTATACCAACTAATGAAAAACTGTTTTTT